This T cell receptor (beta chain) was retrieved from a study of T-cell reconstitution after alpha-beta-depleted transplantation in children. The study, taken as a whole, reports: It was reported that alpha-beta T cells came from several hundred expanded graft clones (about two months after transplant).

From germline, CDR1 is LGHDT and CDR2 YNNKEL (reference sequence). V was pared by 5 bases and J by 2 bases, with 15 bases between. The CDR3 consists of 15 residues. Preparing the TCRbeta library involved the use of unique molecular identifiers. TCRdb reprocessed the PCR reads via MiXCR and lists one record per CDR3 protein. Counted here are under 50,000 distinct CDR3 sequences, about a tenth occurring once; the ten biggest clones make up approximately 25%. Concerning this clonotype: Its target is unknown.

The chain carries TRBV3-1 and TRBJ1-1; a possible D gene is TRBD1 (6 bases). This sample comprised PBMCs, mostly from graft donor cells, obtained 60 days after TCRalphabeta/CD19-depleted stem cell transplant. The receptor's source is a male patient aged 2 to 10 who had a stem cell transplant for chronic granulomatous disease, so the T cells may come from the graft donor. The CDR3 sequence is CASSTPRTVNTEAFF. DNA of the CDR3: TGTGCCAGCAGCACACCCCGGACAGTCAACACTGAAGCTTTCTTT.